This T cell receptor beta chain is drawn from a study of T cell repertoires in aging, cancer and after chemotherapy. TCR beta rearrangements were amplified from peripheral blood genomic DNA. Germline CDR1 and CDR2: SGHTA and FQGTGA. With 3 bases removed from V and 4 bases from J, the gap between germline ends came to 7 bases. The CDR3 extends over 13 amino acids. A mixed TRB-A/B primer pool amplified rearranged TRB by multiplex touch-down PCR. TCRdb passed the multiplex PCR reads through MiXCR, listing each CDR3 protein once. The table records about 13,000 distinct CDR3 sequences, about 25% of them present only once. Comment on this clonotype: Antigen specificity is unknown.

Regarding the study as a whole: Compared with age-matched healthy donors, untreated hematological or solid cancer patients showed higher blood TCR clonality.

The TCR was taken from a human donor in good health. Sequenced input: blood. This sequence joins TRBV7-3 and TRBJ1-5; the D gene is possibly TRBD1 (5 bases). In DNA, the CDR3 is TGTGCCAGCAGCTTGGACATTAATCAGCCCCAGCATTTT. It specifies CASSLDINQPQHF.